The 24 T cell receptor beta chains reported below all come from one sample, sequenced in a study of tumor-infiltrating lymphocytes in localized non-small cell lung cancer. The data were produced by immunoSEQ multiplex PCR, yet TCRdb's version contains in-frame clones alone and is incomplete. Counted here are approximately 15,000 clones, about 48% occurring once; the ten biggest clones make up 16%. Sequenced input: lung tumor tissue. Receptors were obtained from a human donor with non-small cell lung cancer.

By share, this clone counts as medium-sized (0.01 to 0.1%). The genes are TRBV5-1 and TRBJ2-5, with D possibly being TRBD1 (6 bases). With 6 bases removed from V and 1 base from J, the gap between germline ends came to 19 bases. Per the germline V gene, CDR1 is SGHRS and CDR2 is YFSETQ. CDR3 length equals 16 residues. The CDR3 nucleotides read TGCGCCAGCACTCCCGACAGGACATTATTCCAAGAGACCCAGTACTTC. It translates to CASTPDRTLFQETQYF.

This clone appeared a few times. The chain has TRBV9 and TRBJ1-1, with 7 bases lining up with TRBD1. Per germline, CDR1 SGDLS and CDR2 YYNGEE. The CDR3 runs 15 residues. Unmatched junction bases numbered 5, after V lost 0 bases and J lost 3 bases. In DNA, the CDR3 is TGTGCCAGCAGCGTAGAGACAGGGATGGACACTGAAGCTTTCTTT. It encodes CASSVETGMDTEAFF. Looking up the rest from reference TRBV9 and TRBJ1-1 gives the full variable domain: DSGVTQTPKHLITATGQRVTLRCSPRSGDLSVYWYQQSLDQGLQFLIQYYNGEERAKGNILERFSAQQFPDLHSELNLSSLELGDSALYFCASSVETGMDTEAFFGQGTRLTVV.

The V call is TRBV7-9, the J call TRBJ2-7; D is possibly TRBD2 (6 bases). In germline, CDR1 is SEHNR, CDR2 FQNEAQ (reference sequence). Trimming took 3 bases from V and 0 from J, leaving 9 bases between them. The CDR3 covers 14 residues. This CDR3 is CASSFDGSSYEQYF. CDR3 DNA: TGTGCCAGCAGCTTTGACGGGAGCTCCTACGAGCAGTACTTC.

The chain uses TRBV6-5 and TRBJ1-2; 8 bases are shared with TRBD1. The trim removed 0 bases at V and 3 bases at J, leaving 3 bases unmatched. The CDR3 covers 15 residues. Germline CDR1 reads MNHEY; CDR2 reads SVGAGI. The CDR3 DNA sequence: TGTGCCAGCAGTTACTCGCGGACAGGGTACTATGGCTACACCTTC. This encodes CASSYSRTGYYGYTF.

The rearrangement joins TRBV11-2 to TRBJ1-4; D gene unclear. This CDR3 contains 15 residues. CDR1 and CDR2 from the germline V gene are SGHAT and FQNNGV. Trimming shortened V by 4 bases and J by 2 bases, and 11 bases separated the two germline ends. CDR3 residues: CASSSSSGTNEKLFF. In DNA, the CDR3 is TGTGCCAGCAGCTCATCTTCGGGGACTAATGAAAAACTGTTTTTT.

V is TRBV30 and J is TRBJ1-3; D is unresolved. V lost 0 bases, J lost 7 bases, and 16 bases lay in between. Per the germline V gene, CDR1 is GTSNPN and CDR2 is SVGIG (reference sequence). There are 15 residues in the CDR3. Here the CDR3 reads CAWSVRQALRNTIYF. Written as DNA, the CDR3 is TGTGCCTGGAGTGTACGCCAGGCCCTCAGGAACACCATATATTTT.

CDR3 DNA: TGTGCCAGTAGTATAGCGGACAACACTGAAGCTTTCTTT. It codes for CASSIADNTEAFF. The rearrangement uses TRBV19 and TRBJ1-1; D ambiguous. V gave up 1 base and J gave up 2 bases, with 5 bases separating them. In germline, CDR1 is LNHDA, CDR2 SQIVND (reference sequence). The CDR3 is 13 residues long.

The chain employs TRBV14 and TRBJ2-2; D unclear. The CDR3 contains 12 residues. V lost 2 bases to trimming and J lost 3 bases, with 1 base between them. From germline, CDR1 is SGHDN and CDR2 FVKESK. CDR3 bases: TGTGCCAGCAGCCAACACACCGGGGAGCTGTTTTTT. The encoded protein is CASSQHTGELFF. Using reference TRBV14 and TRBJ2-2 for the parts outside the CDR3, the full variable domain is EAGVTQFPSHSVIEKGQTVTLRCDPISGHDNLYWYRRVMGKEIKFLLHFVKESKQDESGMPNNRFLAERTGGTYSTLKVQPAELEDSGVYFCASSQHTGELFFGEGSRLTVL.

The CDR3 is CASSSGAGAPYEQYF. In DNA, the CDR3 is TGTGCCAGCAGCTCGGGGGCAGGGGCCCCCTACGAGCAGTACTTC. The chain joins TRBV7-9 to TRBJ2-7; D may match TRBD1 or TRBD2 (6 bases each). The CDR3 is 15 residues long. The germline CDR1 and CDR2 sequences are SEHNR and FQNEAQ (reference sequence). V dropped 4 bases and J dropped 2 bases, with 15 bases sitting between them. Based on the CDR3 plus reference TRBV7-9 and TRBJ2-7, the full variable domain is DTGVSQNPRHKITKRGQNVTFRCDPISEHNRLYWYRQTLGQGPEFLTYFQNEAQLEKSRLLSDRFSAERPKGSFSTLEIQRTEQGDSAMYLCASSSGAGAPYEQYFGPGTRLTVT.

J is TRBJ2-5 and V is TRBV19; 11 positions match TRBD1. The germline V gene encodes CDR1 LNHDA and CDR2 SQIVND (reference sequence). With 4 bases clipped from V and 6 bases from J, the junction kept 7 bases outside the gene matches. The CDR3 runs 15 residues. CDR3: CASSTGTGGRKTQYF. The CDR3, as DNA: TGTGCCAGTAGTACCGGGACAGGGGGAAGGAAGACCCAGTACTTC.

The chain employs TRBV7-6 and TRBJ1-5; TRBD1 might be the D (5 bases). The CDR3 sequence is 16 residues long. Germline V gene sequence: CDR1 SGHVS, CDR2 FNYEAQ. Trimming stripped 1 base from V and 3 bases from J, with 13 bases between. The CDR3 protein is CASSLGSGWDNQPQHF. CDR3 DNA sequence: TGTGCCAGCAGCTTAGGTTCAGGGTGGGACAATCAGCCCCAGCATTTT.

The chain links TRBV7-2 to TRBJ1-1; 10 nucleotides align to TRBD1. This CDR3 region has 15 residues. Germline CDR1 reads SGHTA; CDR2 reads FQGNSA. The V segment lost 5 bases and the J segment 4 bases; nucleotides outside the gene matches: 7. CDR3 coding DNA: TGTGCCAGCAGCCCCCGGGACAGGGGTTCCACTGAAGCTTTCTTT. Translated, it gives CASSPRDRGSTEAFF.

This clone was recorded a few times. The gene calls are TRBV9 and TRBJ2-3, with 11 bases matching TRBD2. V dropped 3 bases and J dropped 3; count of bases not matched to a gene: 6. This CDR3 region has 16 residues. Per germline, CDR1 SGDLS and CDR2 YYNGEE. The CDR3, as DNA: TGTGCCAGCAGCGGGTTGGTAGCGGGGGGGACAGATACGCAGTATTTT. Translated: CASSGLVAGGTDTQYF.

This clone was found a few times. The chain joins TRBV29-1 to TRBJ2-5; D ambiguous. This CDR3 has 12 amino acids. The V end lost 5 bases, the J end lost 9 bases, and 16 bases lay between the germline ends. CDR1 SQVTM and CDR2 ANQGSEA come from the germline V gene. Here the CDR3 DNA reads TGCAGCGTTAGGCCAGAGCCAGGTGCCCAGTACTTC. Encoded protein: CSVRPEPGAQYF.

J is TRBJ2-7 and V is TRBV10-3; no reliable D call. CDR3 length equals 13 residues. Germline values: CDR1 ENHRY, CDR2 SYGVKD. V shed 0 bases and J shed 6 bases, with 9 bases lying between them. This CDR3 is CAISESREREQYF. As DNA, the CDR3 is TGTGCCATCAGTGAGTCTAGGGAACGCGAGCAGTACTTC.

The V gene is TRBV7-9, the J gene TRBJ2-1; 8 nucleotides line up with TRBD2. The CDR3 has 14 residues. Germline V gene lookup returns CDR1 SEHNR and CDR2 FQNEAQ (reference sequence). V was clipped by 5 bases and J by 7 bases; unmatched bases: 7. DNA for the CDR3: TGTGCCAGCAGCCGGGGGGGCGGACAAAATGAGCAGTTCTTC. This translates into CASSRGGGQNEQFF. The variable domain in full, with the rest retrieved from reference TRBV7-9 and TRBJ2-1, is DTGVSQNPRHKITKRGQNVTFRCDPISEHNRLYWYRQTLGQGPEFLTYFQNEAQLEKSRLLSDRFSAERPKGSFSTLEIQRTEQGDSAMYLCASSRGGGQNEQFFGPGTRLTVL.

For this clone: A much larger clone sits a single nucleotide away, making a read error possible. The same CDR3 arises from other DNA sequences in this sample as well. The gene calls are TRBV6-1 and TRBJ1-6; D gene ambiguous. CDR1 is MNHNS, CDR2 SASEGT, per germline. The CDR3 is 15 amino acids. CDR3 sequence reads: CASRTRTDSYSPLHF. The CDR3, as DNA: TGTGCTAGCAGGACCCGGACGGACTCCTATTCACCCCTCCACTTT.

This clone was seen a handful of times. V is TRBV5-1 and J is TRBJ1-4; D is possibly TRBD1 (5 bases). CDR1 is SGHRS, CDR2 YFSETQ, per germline. CDR3 length: 15 residues. Trimming left V 4 bases short and J 0 bases short, with 10 bases between. CDR3 in amino acids: CASSRGDSTNEKLFF. CDR3 in DNA: TGCGCCAGCAGCCGGGGGGATTCAACTAATGAAAAACTGTTTTTT.

V and J are TRBV14 and TRBJ1-2; D is undetermined. Germline lookup yields CDR1 SGHDN and CDR2 FVKESK. Between the trimmed V and J ends, which lost 3 bases and 4 bases, there was a span of 3 bases. This CDR3 comprises 11 residues. The DNA of the CDR3 is TGTGCCAGCAGCCAGGGCTATGGCTACACCTTC. Translated: CASSQGYGYTF.

As DNA, the CDR3 is TGTGCCAGCAGTGAGGACATCCCCGCGGAGGAAAAACTGTTTTTT. It encodes CASSEDIPAEEKLFF. J is TRBJ1-4 and V is TRBV2; tentative D call: TRBD1 (5 bases). Germline-derived CDR1 and CDR2 are SNHLY and FYNNEI. V lost 3 bases to trimming and J lost 8 bases, with 16 bases between them. The CDR3 loop spans 15 amino acids.

V and J are TRBV7-9 and TRBJ1-5, with TRBD1 identical over 7 bases. After removal of 3 bases from V and 4 bases from J, the junction contained 0 bases not matched to a gene. This CDR3 spans 13 amino acids. Germline V gives CDR1 SEHNR, CDR2 FQNEAQ (reference sequence). In nucleotides, the CDR3 is TGTGCCAGCAGCTTGACAGGGAATCAGCCCCAGCATTTT. Translating gives CASSLTGNQPQHF.

The rearrangement joins TRBV9 to TRBJ1-1; 8 nucleotides agree with TRBD1. This CDR3 has 14 amino acids. Germline values: CDR1 SGDLS, CDR2 YYNGEE. Unmatched junction bases numbered 10, after V lost 5 bases and J lost 7 bases. The CDR3 sequence: CASSLLIGQGEAFF. As DNA, the CDR3 is TGTGCCAGCAGTCTCTTAATCGGACAGGGTGAAGCTTTCTTT.

This chain connects TRBV9 to TRBJ2-1; 9 positions match TRBD1. With V trimmed by 4 bases and J by 7 bases, 6 bases remained unmatched. This CDR3 has 14 amino acids. Germline-derived CDR1 and CDR2 are SGDLS and YYNGEE. In DNA, the CDR3 is TGTGCCAGCAGCCCCCGGGACAGGGAGAATGAGCAGTTCTTC. It codes for CASSPRDRENEQFF.

By share, this clone counts as medium-sized. The J gene is TRBJ1-2, the V gene TRBV14; 7 bases match TRBD1. The CDR3 runs to 14 residues. From germline, CDR1 is SGHDN and CDR2 FVKESK. J was trimmed by 8 bases and V by 2 bases; bases with no gene match: 8. The CDR3 protein is CASSQQTGVSGYTF. CDR3 nucleotide sequence: TGTGCCAGCAGCCAACAAACAGGGGTCTCCGGCTACACCTTC.